This TCR beta chain came from a study of blood T cell repertoires in COVID-19. Study background: PBMCs, B-cell-depleted T cells, or T cells provided the cDNA or gDNA that made up the material.

Germline V gene sequence: CDR1 SGHAT, CDR2 FQNNGV. With 5 bases clipped from V and 0 bases from J, the junction kept 6 bases outside the gene matches. CDR3 length: 15 residues. Assay: immunoSEQ multiplex PCR; the TCRdb copy retains only in-frame clones and omits some. Of approximately 46,000 clones listed, 80% to 90% are singletons. This sequence was found in a woman in her sixties or seventies in a cohort sampled during active COVID-19. V is TRBV11-2 and J is TRBJ1-1; 7 nucleotides match TRBD1. Sequencing was done on a sample of peripheral blood. The CDR3 bases are TGTGCCAGCAGCCTCGGACAGGTCATGAACACTGAAGCTTTCTTT. Translating it yields CASSLGQVMNTEAFF.